This entry is about one T cell receptor (beta chain). This record comes from a study of control samples from healthy donors and cancer patients. Assay used: immunoSEQ multiplex PCR; TCRdb lists only in-frame clones, some missing. The sample has about 70,000 clones; about 89% are singletons. The CDR3 has 12 amino acids. Trimming removed 7 bases from V and 6 bases from J, with 12 bases in between. Germline V lookup: CDR1 MNHEY, CDR2 SVGAGI. Source material: PBMCs. The genes are TRBV6-5 and TRBJ1-2; possibly TRBD1 for D (6 bases). This receptor was taken from a woman in her forties or fifties with head and neck cancer. In nucleotides, the CDR3 is TGTGCCAGCAACCCCAGGGGCGATGGCTACACCTTC. Translation gives CASNPRGDGYTF.